The entry below gives a single TCR beta chain sequence along with its context. Antigen specificity is unknown. The data derive from a study of cytomegalovirus exposure and HLA in healthy donors. Turning to the study itself: From donors who were HLA-typed, an early data release held around 80 million unique TCRs.

Findings and limits, study-wide: Prior analysis indicated that the majority of TCR beta V segments exhibited productivity approximately 90% or approximately 30% of the time. As a later analysis revealed, the rate of TCR association differed by HLA locus, with DRB1 most and HLA-C fewest.

The germline V gene has CDR1 MNHEY and CDR2 SMNVEV (reference sequence). Trimming pared 6 bases from V and 6 bases from J, leaving 14 bases between. The CDR3 sequence is 13 residues long. A multiplex PCR was run with 60 Vbeta primers and 13 Jbeta primers. Sequencing was performed with immunoSEQ multiplex PCR; in TCRdb, only in-frame clones are kept and a portion is missing. Of about 190,000 clones listed, roughly three quarters are singletons. Sequenced input: PBMCs. The clonotype originates from a young woman in good health and CMV-seronegative. This rearrangement joins TRBV27 to TRBJ1-1; D perhaps matches TRBD1 (5 bases). The CDR3 spells CASRVSPGAEAFF. As DNA, the CDR3 is TGTGCCAGCAGGGTTAGCCCGGGGGCTGAAGCTTTCTTT.